Listed below are T cell receptor beta chains from one sample, sequenced in a study of shared clonotypes between healthy human individuals. Measured with immunoSEQ multiplex PCR; TCRdb has only the in-frame clones, and not every one. The sample has 700,000 to 950,000 clones, around 96% seen once. The sample taken for sequencing was naive CD8+ T cells sorted from blood. The source is a man aged 30-40 years in good health. Each CDR3 is given with its conserved first and last residue. The order of the fields is CDR3 length, D gene, J gene, clone size, V gene, CDR3 DNA, CDR3 protein. The D gene is left open where the match is weak. Clone size appears in some rows only: once, few, many, or a class for an expanded clone.

len: 14; d_gene: TRBD1; j_gene: TRBJ2-7; abundance: NA; v_gene: TRBV5-1; CDR3nt: TGCGCCAGCAGCTCGGACAGGGGGCCCTACGAGCAGTACTTC; CDR3aa: CASSSDRGPYEQYF
len: 16; d_gene: NA; j_gene: TRBJ1-3; abundance: NA; v_gene: TRBV7-9; CDR3nt: TGTGCCAGCAGCAGGGGCTTGACAGCCTCTGGAAACACCATATATTTT; CDR3aa: CASSRGLTASGNTIYF
len: 11; d_gene: NA; j_gene: TRBJ2-7; abundance: NA; v_gene: TRBV7-9; CDR3nt: TGTGCCAGCAGCTTATATGTCGGGCAGTACTTC; CDR3aa: CASSLYVGQYF
len: 14; d_gene: NA; j_gene: TRBJ2-1; abundance: NA; v_gene: TRBV10-1; CDR3nt: TGCGCCAGCAGTGAGATACAGGCCCACAATGAGCAGTTCTTC; CDR3aa: CASSEIQAHNEQFF
len: 14; d_gene: TRBD1; j_gene: TRBJ2-7; abundance: once; v_gene: TRBV13; CDR3nt: TGTGCCAGCAGACAGCAGGGGGATCCTTACGAGCAGTACTTC; CDR3aa: CASRQQGDPYEQYF
len: 16; d_gene: TRBD1; j_gene: TRBJ2-3; abundance: NA; v_gene: TRBV7-9; CDR3nt: TGTGCCAGCAGCCTAGGGACAGGGGGCGGCACAGATACGCAGTATTTT; CDR3aa: CASSLGTGGGTDTQYF
len: 11; d_gene: NA; j_gene: TRBJ1-1; abundance: NA; v_gene: TRBV7-9; CDR3nt: TGTGCCAGCAGCTTCCTGGAACAAGCTTTCTTT; CDR3aa: CASSFLEQAFF
len: 15; d_gene: TRBD2; j_gene: TRBJ2-3; abundance: NA; v_gene: TRBV14; CDR3nt: TGTGCCAGCAACCCAGGGACTAGCGCGGGAGATACGCAGTATTTT; CDR3aa: CASNPGTSAGDTQYF
len: 14; d_gene: TRBD2; j_gene: TRBJ2-7; abundance: NA; v_gene: TRBV7-9; CDR3nt: TGTGCCAGCAGGGGAGCGGGACTGGTCTACGAGCAGTACTTC; CDR3aa: CASRGAGLVYEQYF
len: 16; d_gene: TRBD1; j_gene: TRBJ1-1; abundance: NA; v_gene: TRBV5-1; CDR3nt: TGCGCCAGCAGCTTAGGACAGGTCCAATTGAACACTGAAGCTTTCTTT; CDR3aa: CASSLGQVQLNTEAFF
len: 12; d_gene: NA; j_gene: TRBJ2-2; abundance: once; v_gene: TRBV11-2; CDR3nt: TGTGCCAGCAGCTCCCTAAACGGGGAGCTGTTTTTT; CDR3aa: CASSSLNGELFF
len: 12; d_gene: NA; j_gene: TRBJ2-7; abundance: NA; v_gene: TRBV7-9; CDR3nt: TGTGCCAGCAGCTTAGCGACCGGCGAGCAGTACTTC; CDR3aa: CASSLATGEQYF
len: 15; d_gene: TRBD1; j_gene: TRBJ2-7; abundance: NA; v_gene: TRBV11-2; CDR3nt: TGTGCCAGCAGTATAGTGGGACAGGGCTCCTACGAGCAGTACTTC; CDR3aa: CASSIVGQGSYEQYF
len: 15; d_gene: TRBD1; j_gene: TRBJ2-7; abundance: NA; v_gene: TRBV7-6; CDR3nt: TGTGCCAGCAGCAGAACACAGGGGGACCCCTACGAGCAGTACTTC; CDR3aa: CASSRTQGDPYEQYF
len: 14; d_gene: NA; j_gene: TRBJ2-5; abundance: once; v_gene: TRBV27; CDR3nt: TGTGCCAGCAGTTTATTGGGCGGTGGAGAGACCCAGTACTTC; CDR3aa: CASSLLGGGETQYF
len: 14; d_gene: NA; j_gene: TRBJ2-1; abundance: NA; v_gene: TRBV6-5; CDR3nt: TGTGCCAGCAGTTACTCTCAAACCTACAATGAGCAGTTCTTC; CDR3aa: CASSYSQTYNEQFF
len: 15; d_gene: TRBD2; j_gene: TRBJ2-1; abundance: NA; v_gene: TRBV6-5; CDR3nt: TGTGCCAGCAGTGCTAGCGGGAGTTCCTACAATGAGCAGTTCTTC; CDR3aa: CASSASGSSYNEQFF
len: 15; d_gene: TRBD1; j_gene: TRBJ2-7; abundance: NA; v_gene: TRBV15; CDR3nt: TGTGCCACCAGCAGGGACAGGGGGGAGAATTACGAGCAGTACTTC; CDR3aa: CATSRDRGENYEQYF
len: 16; d_gene: TRBD2; j_gene: TRBJ2-1; abundance: NA; v_gene: TRBV7-8; CDR3nt: TGTGCCAGCAGCTTAGCCCCTAGCGGGAGAGGGGGTGAGCAGTTCTTC; CDR3aa: CASSLAPSGRGGEQFF
len: 14; d_gene: TRBD1; j_gene: TRBJ2-7; abundance: NA; v_gene: TRBV27; CDR3nt: TGTGCCAGCCGTACAGGGGGTACCTCCTACGAGCAGTACTTC; CDR3aa: CASRTGGTSYEQYF
len: 12; d_gene: NA; j_gene: TRBJ2-2; abundance: NA; v_gene: TRBV29-1; CDR3nt: TGCAGCGTTGTGTGGGACGTCGGGGAGCTGTTTTTT; CDR3aa: CSVVWDVGELFF
len: 15; d_gene: TRBD2; j_gene: TRBJ2-3; abundance: NA; v_gene: TRBV29-1; CDR3nt: TGCAGCGTCAAACTAGCGGGGGGGCCCACAGATACGCAGTATTTT; CDR3aa: CSVKLAGGPTDTQYF
len: 14; d_gene: NA; j_gene: TRBJ2-3; abundance: NA; v_gene: TRBV7-8; CDR3nt: TGTGCCAGCAGCTCCCCGGGAGCTACAGATACGCAGTATTTT; CDR3aa: CASSSPGATDTQYF
len: 14; d_gene: NA; j_gene: TRBJ2-7; abundance: NA; v_gene: TRBV18; CDR3nt: TGTGCCAGCTCAGGATCGGGGATCCCCTACGAGCAGTACTTC; CDR3aa: CASSGSGIPYEQYF
len: 13; d_gene: NA; j_gene: TRBJ2-2; abundance: NA; v_gene: TRBV4-3; CDR3nt: TGCGCCAGCAGCCAAGCCAGGGAATGGGAGCTGTTTTTT; CDR3aa: CASSQAREWELFF
len: 10; d_gene: NA; j_gene: TRBJ1-1; abundance: NA; v_gene: TRBV19; CDR3nt: TGTGCCAGTATGGGCACTGAAGCTTTCTTT; CDR3aa: CASMGTEAFF
len: 15; d_gene: TRBD2; j_gene: TRBJ2-3; abundance: NA; v_gene: TRBV9; CDR3nt: TGTGCCAGCAGCGTAGTTAGCGGGAGTACAGATACGCAGTATTTT; CDR3aa: CASSVVSGSTDTQYF
len: 13; d_gene: NA; j_gene: TRBJ2-7; abundance: NA; v_gene: TRBV2; CDR3nt: TGTGCCAGCAGGGGGGGCAGCTCCTACGAGCAGTACTTC; CDR3aa: CASRGGSSYEQYF
len: 15; d_gene: TRBD1; j_gene: TRBJ1-2; abundance: NA; v_gene: TRBV7-6; CDR3nt: TGTGCCAGCAGCCCGTGGGACAGGGAGGTCTATGGCTACACCTTC; CDR3aa: CASSPWDREVYGYTF
len: 16; d_gene: TRBD2; j_gene: TRBJ2-1; abundance: NA; v_gene: TRBV7-8; CDR3nt: TGTGCCAGCAGCTTAGGGGGACTAGCGGGCTACAATGAGCAGTTCTTC; CDR3aa: CASSLGGLAGYNEQFF
len: 12; d_gene: NA; j_gene: TRBJ2-1; abundance: NA; v_gene: TRBV11-2; CDR3nt: TGTGCCAGCAGCATCTTAATCAATGAGCAGTTCTTC; CDR3aa: CASSILINEQFF
len: 14; d_gene: TRBD1; j_gene: TRBJ1-1; abundance: many; v_gene: TRBV10-3; CDR3nt: TGTGCCATGGATACCGGGACAGGGAACACTGAAGCTTTCTTT; CDR3aa: CAMDTGTGNTEAFF
len: 13; d_gene: NA; j_gene: TRBJ1-1; abundance: NA; v_gene: TRBV7-8; CDR3nt: TGTGCCAGCAGCTCCAAATTCCCTCCTGAAGCTTTCTTT; CDR3aa: CASSSKFPPEAFF
len: 13; d_gene: NA; j_gene: TRBJ2-2; abundance: NA; v_gene: TRBV27; CDR3nt: TGTGCCAGCAGTTTCTCCCAGACCGGGGAGCTGTTTTTT; CDR3aa: CASSFSQTGELFF
len: 13; d_gene: NA; j_gene: TRBJ2-5; abundance: NA; v_gene: TRBV6-6; CDR3nt: TGTGCCAGCGCTAGTGAAGACCCAGAGACCCAGTACTTC; CDR3aa: CASASEDPETQYF
len: 16; d_gene: TRBD2; j_gene: TRBJ2-3; abundance: NA; v_gene: TRBV13; CDR3nt: TGTGCCAGCAGGTCCAGGGGCGGGAGGCACACAGATACGCAGTATTTT; CDR3aa: CASRSRGGRHTDTQYF
len: 14; d_gene: NA; j_gene: TRBJ1-2; abundance: once; v_gene: TRBV30; CDR3nt: TGTGCCTGGAGTGTTTTTGGGGCTCTCGATGGCTACACCTTC; CDR3aa: CAWSVFGALDGYTF
len: 14; d_gene: NA; j_gene: TRBJ2-7; abundance: NA; v_gene: TRBV11-2; CDR3nt: TGTGCCAGCAGCTTACAGGCCAGCTCCTACGAGCAGTACTTC; CDR3aa: CASSLQASSYEQYF
len: 17; d_gene: NA; j_gene: TRBJ1-2; abundance: NA; v_gene: TRBV15; CDR3nt: TGTGCCACCAGCACAAATACCGGGACATCCCCAAACTATGGCTACACCTTC; CDR3aa: CATSTNTGTSPNYGYTF
len: 13; d_gene: NA; j_gene: TRBJ1-2; abundance: NA; v_gene: TRBV15; CDR3nt: TGTGCCACCACCGATACTACAGGCTATGGCTACACCTTC; CDR3aa: CATTDTTGYGYTF
len: 13; d_gene: NA; j_gene: TRBJ2-7; abundance: NA; v_gene: TRBV10-3; CDR3nt: TGTGCCATCAGTGAGTCTAGTTCGAACGAGCAGTACTTC; CDR3aa: CAISESSSNEQYF